Described below is a single T cell receptor (beta chain) sequence and its context. The antigen remains unidentified. The data were obtained in a study of Ad26.COV2.S vaccination and SARS-CoV-2 variants. The wider study: Ad26.COV2.S shots went into the muscle once or twice, 56 days apart.

TCRdb keeps only in-frame clones here, not all; method: immunoSEQ multiplex PCR. The profile shows about 410,000 clones, approximately 90% of them singletons. Treatment noted: some 20 received Ad26.COV2.S at low or high dose, single or two shots; roughly 5 received placebo; per-sample allocation not given. Samples were taken on day 63 after the first vaccine or placebo injection. The sample came from a Boston adult aged 18-55 years. V was pared by 4 bases and J by 2 bases, with 15 bases between. Germline V gene sequence: CDR1 LNHDA, CDR2 SQIVND (reference sequence). The CDR3 has 16 amino acids. Study results and caveats: An underestimation of total T cell responses may have resulted from the TCR breadth and depth analyses.

The sample here was peripheral blood, taken in a trial of Ad26.COV2.S vaccine versus placebo. The chain uses TRBV19 and TRBJ2-1; the D is unclear. This receptor was obtained from a person between 18 and 59 years old who received the Ad26.COV2.S COVID-19 vaccine or a placebo. CDR3 protein: CASSTWTLGTYNEQFF. In DNA form, the CDR3 reads TGTGCCAGTAGTACCTGGACCTTGGGGACCTACAATGAGCAGTTCTTC.